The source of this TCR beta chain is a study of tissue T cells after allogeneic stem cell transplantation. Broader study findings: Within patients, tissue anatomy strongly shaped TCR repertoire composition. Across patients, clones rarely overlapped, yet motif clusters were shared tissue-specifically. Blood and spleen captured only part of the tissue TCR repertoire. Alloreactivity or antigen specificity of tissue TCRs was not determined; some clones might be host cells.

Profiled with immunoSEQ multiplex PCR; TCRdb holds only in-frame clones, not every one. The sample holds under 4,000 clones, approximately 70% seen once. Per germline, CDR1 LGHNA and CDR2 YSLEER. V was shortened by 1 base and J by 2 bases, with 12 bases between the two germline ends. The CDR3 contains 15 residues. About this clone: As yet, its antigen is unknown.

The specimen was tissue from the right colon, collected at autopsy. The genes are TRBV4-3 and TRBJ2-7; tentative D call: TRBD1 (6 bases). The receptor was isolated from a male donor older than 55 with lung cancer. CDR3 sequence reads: CASSQAITGTYEQYF. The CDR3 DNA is TGCGCCAGCAGCCAAGCGATTACAGGGACCTACGAGCAGTACTTC.